The T cell receptor (beta chain) described here comes from a study of preoperative IRX-2 immunotherapy in early breast cancer (dated by TCRdb to between 2019 and 2020). Per the publication, the treatment or condition label means: preoperative locoregional IRX-2 cytokine immunotherapy. The samples were obtained from a phase Ib study that tested preoperative, locoregional IRX-2 cytokine immunotherapy designed to prime immune responses. Patients with early-stage breast cancer who were given IRX-2 before surgery served as donors. In its sample, this clone was seen once. Which antigen it targets is not known. No much larger clone exists at a distance of one base, and base qualities are not known. As encoded in the germline V gene, CDR1 is ENHRY while CDR2 is SYGVKD. From the cysteine up to the phenylalanine, the CDR3 has a length of 16 residues. Kept here is only the CDR3 DNA, which spans 48 bases and is read in frame from base 1. Ends trimmed: V by 2 bases, J by 5 bases; bases unmatched to a gene: 11.

Libraries were prepared through the immunoSEQ multiplex PCR assay. Drawn from immuneACCESS, this table holds only the in-frame rearrangements with V and J called that TCRdb kept. Clones are partly lost; checked studies trace under half to an unresolved V gene and leave the rest unexplained. This sample comprises 25,000 to 35,000 clones, over 75% of them detected only once. Under 4% of the sample is held by the ten biggest clonotypes. Sampling was carried out from a patient treated with IRX-2 immunotherapy. The source is a human donor with breast cancer. The chain links TRBV10-3 with TRBJ2-5; 7 of the junction bases match TRBD1. In nucleotides, the sequence is TGTGCCATCAGTGAGACGACAGGGAGCGCGAGGGAGACCCAGTACTTC. This encodes CAISETTGSARETQYF.